Listed below are T cell receptor beta chains from one sample, sequenced in a study of beta chain features in type 1 diabetes. TCRdb's copy holds only in-frame clones and misses some; the assay was immunoSEQ multiplex PCR. The sample consists of some 360,000 clones, about 20% of them appearing once. The material sequenced was naive CD4+ T cells from blood. These receptor sequences come from a woman between 18 and 30 years old in good health. The CDR3 runs from the conserved cysteine through the conserved F or W. Each record gives: J gene, clone size, V gene, D gene, CDR3 DNA, CDR3 protein. The D gene is left open where the match is weak. For some rows the clone size is stated as once, few or many, or as a class when expanded; others skip it.

TRBJ1-1 | few | TRBV30 | TRBD1 | TGTGCCTGGAGTCTTACAGGGGGAAGGAGAAGAACTGAAGCTTTCTTT | CAWSLTGGRRRTEAFF
TRBJ2-3 | - | TRBV7-2 | - | TGTGCCAGCAGCTTAGAGAGGAGCACAGATACGCAGTATTTT | CASSLERSTDTQYF
TRBJ1-2 | few | TRBV7-2 | TRBD1 | TGTGCCAGCAGCTTCGTGGGGACAGACTATGGCTACACCTTC | CASSFVGTDYGYTF
TRBJ2-2 | - | TRBV29-1 | - | TGCAGCGTTGGTGGGTTGCGGGGATACACCGGGGAGCTGTTTTTT | CSVGGLRGYTGELFF
TRBJ2-5 | - | TRBV2 | - | TGTGCCAGCAGTGAAGAGCGACAAGAGACCCAGTACTTC | CASSEERQETQYF
TRBJ2-1 | - | TRBV7-3 | TRBD1 | TGTGCCAGCAGCTTAACCGGGACAGTACCTTACAATGAGCAGTTCTTC | CASSLTGTVPYNEQFF
TRBJ2-7 | - | TRBV18 | - | TGTGCCAGCTCTCCTCAGGGGTCCTACGAGCAGTACTTC | CASSPQGSYEQYF
TRBJ2-1 | - | TRBV7-7 | TRBD1 | TGTGCTAGCAGCTTGGACAGGGGCGCCTACAATGAGCAGTTCTTC | CASSLDRGAYNEQFF
TRBJ2-7 | - | TRBV13 | TRBD2 | TGTGCCAGCAGCCCAAGGACTAGCGGGGGCTCCTACGAGCAGTACTTC | CASSPRTSGGSYEQYF
TRBJ2-5 | - | TRBV11-2 | TRBD1 | TGTGCCAGCAGCTTAGTGACAGGGGGCAGGGAGACCCAGTACTTC | CASSLVTGGRETQYF
TRBJ1-2 | - | TRBV5-1 | - | TGCGCCAGCAGCTTCGGCAGGGAGGATGGCTACACCTTC | CASSFGREDGYTF
TRBJ1-5 | few | TRBV19 | TRBD1 | TGTGCCAGCGAAGACAGGGCGAATCAGCCCCAGCATTTT | CASEDRANQPQHF
TRBJ2-1 | few | TRBV7-8 | TRBD1 | TGTGCCAGCAGCTCACTTCCGGGACAGGGTTACAATGAGCAGTTCTTC | CASSSLPGQGYNEQFF
TRBJ2-3 | once | TRBV18 | TRBD1 | TGTGCCAGCTCAGCGCGGGACAGGGGCCCAACGGGGGAGTTT | CASSARDRGPTGEF
TRBJ1-2 | - | TRBV4-3 | - | TGCGCCAGCAGCCAAATAGCTAACTATGGCTACACCTTC | CASSQIANYGYTF
TRBJ2-5 | - | TRBV4-2 | - | TGTGCCAGCAGCCAAGATGGGCAGGCCCAAGAGACCCAGTACTTC | CASSQDGQAQETQYF
TRBJ1-4 | - | TRBV4-3 | TRBD1 | TGCGCCAGCAGCCAAGGGCCCCCGGGACAGGGCGATGAAAAACTGTTTTTT | CASSQGPPGQGDEKLFF
TRBJ2-5 | - | TRBV5-1 | - | TGCGCCAGCAGCTCCGGACAGCCCGGCCGAGAGACCCAGTACTTC | CASSSGQPGRETQYF
TRBJ2-3 | few | TRBV7-3 | - | TGTGCCAGCAGCCCGGGAACCTCGAGCACAGATACGCAGTATTTT | CASSPGTSSTDTQYF
TRBJ2-5 | few | TRBV18 | - | TGTGCCAGCTCACAAGGGCGAGGAAGGGACAAAGAAGAGACCCAGTACTTC | CASSQGRGRDKEETQYF
TRBJ1-6 | few | TRBV18 | TRBD1 | TGTGCCAGCTCTAGACAGGGGAATGATAATTCACCCCTCCACTTT | CASSRQGNDNSPLHF
TRBJ2-1 | - | TRBV5-5 | - | TGTGCCAGCAGCCTGACCACAGGGCCCCACAATGAGCAGTTCTTC | CASSLTTGPHNEQFF
TRBJ2-1 | - | TRBV7-2 | TRBD2 | TGTGCCAGCAGCTTAGTGGGCGGGAGGTACAATGAGCAGTTCTTC | CASSLVGGRYNEQFF
TRBJ2-2 | few | TRBV10-3 | - | TGTGCCATCAGTGAGTCGATGGGCAGCTACACCGGGGAGCTGTTTTTT | CAISESMGSYTGELFF
TRBJ2-1 | - | TRBV30 | TRBD2 | TGTGCCTGGAAGGCTCCCGGACTAGCCGACAATGAGCAGTTCTTC | CAWKAPGLADNEQFF
TRBJ2-1 | few | TRBV5-6 | - | TGTGCCAGCAGCTTGGGAGGGAGAGACTACAATGAGCAGTTCTTC | CASSLGGRDYNEQFF
TRBJ1-6 | - | TRBV5-1 | - | TGCGCCAGCAGCTTTAACAAGGGGAATTCACCCCTCCACTTT | CASSFNKGNSPLHF
TRBJ1-1 | few | TRBV20-1 | - | TGCAGTGCTAGGACTACTACTGAAGCTTTCTTT | CSARTTTEAFF
TRBJ1-1 | few | TRBV11-2 | - | TGTGCCAGCAGCTTAATCATGGGGGAGCGGGACACTGAAGCTTTCTTT | CASSLIMGERDTEAFF
TRBJ1-2 | once | TRBV7-2 | - | TGTGCCAGCAGCCCCCCCGACAGATCCTATGGCTACACCTTC | CASSPPDRSYGYTF
TRBJ2-5 | - | TRBV5-6 | TRBD2 | TGTGCCAGCAGCGTAGGACTAGCGGGAGGGCTAGAGACCCAGTACTTC | CASSVGLAGGLETQYF
TRBJ1-2 | few | TRBV29-1 | - | TGCAGCGCCCATGCGGATGTAAACTATGGCTACACCTTC | CSAHADVNYGYTF
TRBJ1-2 | few | TRBV29-1 | - | TGCAGGGTCCTGACAGGCCTCTATGGCTACACCTTC | CRVLTGLYGYTF
TRBJ1-2 | - | TRBV7-2 | - | TGTGCCAGCAGCCCGGCGGAGGGTGCTATCTCTGGCTACACCTTC | CASSPAEGAISGYTF
TRBJ2-4 | few | TRBV18 | - | TGTGCCAGCTCACCACCGGTACCGGTGGACATTCAGTACTTC | CASSPPVPVDIQYF
TRBJ2-7 | few | TRBV6-5 | - | TGTGCCAGCAGTCCGGGACTCTCCGAGCAGTACTTC | CASSPGLSEQYF
TRBJ1-1 | - | TRBV30 | - | TGTGCTGGGGTAAGGAGGACTGAAGCTTTCTTT | CAGVRRTEAFF
TRBJ2-3 | few | TRBV7-8 | - | TGTGCCAGCAGCTTAGCGTTGGGGGAGGGGGAAGATACGCAGTATTTT | CASSLALGEGEDTQYF
TRBJ1-1 | - | TRBV30 | - | TGTGCCTGGAGTGCTTATACTGAAGCTTTCTTT | CAWSAYTEAFF
TRBJ2-7 | - | TRBV6-1 | - | TGTGCCAGCAGTGAACGTCGGAGGAGGGGAGGATACGAGCAGTACTTC | CASSERRRRGGYEQYF
TRBJ2-5 | - | TRBV11-2 | TRBD2 | TGTGCCAGCAGCCCTAGCGGGGGCGTTCAAGAGACCCAGTACTTC | CASSPSGGVQETQYF
TRBJ2-3 | - | TRBV2 | TRBD1 | TGTGCCAGCAGGCAGGGGGCAGGAACAGATACGCAGTATTTT | CASRQGAGTDTQYF
TRBJ1-2 | - | TRBV20-1 | TRBD1 | TGCAGTGCGGGGACAGGGTATGGCTACACCTTC | CSAGTGYGYTF
TRBJ2-1 | - | TRBV14 | - | TGTGCCAGCAGCCCTTTTGCCTACAATGAGCAGTTCTTC | CASSPFAYNEQFF
TRBJ2-5 | - | TRBV12-5 | - | TGTGCTAGTGGTTTGGTACCCCGCGGGGGCCTTTTGCGGGGGCGCCAAGAGACCCAGTACTTC | CASGLVPRGGLLRGRQETQYF
TRBJ2-5 | - | TRBV5-4 | TRBD2 | TGTGCCAGCAGCTTGGGACTAGCGGGACTCCAAGAGACCCAGTACTTC | CASSLGLAGLQETQYF
TRBJ2-1 | - | TRBV12-5 | TRBD1 | TGTGCTAGTGGACTGGTACTGGACAGGGCCTACAATGAGCAGTTCTTC | CASGLVLDRAYNEQFF
TRBJ2-7 | - | TRBV5-4 | - | TGTGCCAGCAGCAAGGACAGCTCCTACGAGCAGTACTTC | CASSKDSSYEQYF
TRBJ2-2 | - | TRBV7-2 | TRBD1 | TGTGCCAGCAGCTCACAGGGGTGGAGCACCGGGGAGCTGTTTTTT | CASSSQGWSTGELFF
TRBJ2-3 | once | TRBV13 | TRBD1 | TGTGCCAGCAGCTTTGGGGACAGGGGTACGGGACGCACAGATACGCAGTATTTT | CASSFGDRGTGRTDTQYF
TRBJ2-7 | few | TRBV4-3 | - | TGCGCCAGCAGCCAAGATTCCATGAGCTACCGGGACTTC | CASSQDSMSYRDF
TRBJ1-2 | few | TRBV5-1 | TRBD1 | TGCGCCAGCAGCCGAGAGAGGACAGGGGGCGCAGACTATGGCTACACCTTC | CASSRERTGGADYGYTF
TRBJ2-7 | - | TRBV7-9 | TRBD2 | TGTGCCAGCAGCTTATCGACTAGCGGCTACGAGCAGTACTTC | CASSLSTSGYEQYF
TRBJ1-2 | few | TRBV5-4 | - | TGTGCCAGCAGCTACTCGGCAGGGTTTCACTATGGCTACACCTTC | CASSYSAGFHYGYTF
TRBJ2-3 | - | TRBV23-1 | - | TGCGCCAGCGGTTTCACAGGATTAACGGACACAGATACGCAGTATTTT | CASGFTGLTDTDTQYF
TRBJ2-1 | - | TRBV5-1 | TRBD2 | TGCGCCAGCAGCACGGCGGGAGGGTCTTACAATGAGCAGTTCTTC | CASSTAGGSYNEQFF
TRBJ1-1 | few | TRBV7-2 | - | TGTGCCAGCAGCTTTACAGGAAACACTGAAGCTTTCTTT | CASSFTGNTEAFF
TRBJ2-1 | - | TRBV2 | TRBD2 | TGTGCCAGCAGTGGCGGGAGGGCCTACAATGAGCAGTTCTTC | CASSGGRAYNEQFF